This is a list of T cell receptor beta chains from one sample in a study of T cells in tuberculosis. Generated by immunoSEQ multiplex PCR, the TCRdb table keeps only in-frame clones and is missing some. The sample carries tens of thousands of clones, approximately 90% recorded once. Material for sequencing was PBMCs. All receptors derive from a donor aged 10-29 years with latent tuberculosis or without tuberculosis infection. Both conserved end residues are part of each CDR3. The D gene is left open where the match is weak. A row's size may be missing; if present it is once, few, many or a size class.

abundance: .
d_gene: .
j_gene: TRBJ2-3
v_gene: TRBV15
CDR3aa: CATSRRDWESTDTQYF
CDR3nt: TGTGCCACCAGCAGGAGAGATTGGGAGAGCACAGATACGCAGTATTTT

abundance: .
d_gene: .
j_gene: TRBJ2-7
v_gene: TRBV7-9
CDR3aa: CASSSLETPRYEQYF
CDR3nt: TGTGCCAGCAGTTCACTAGAGACCCCGAGATACGAGCAGTACTTC

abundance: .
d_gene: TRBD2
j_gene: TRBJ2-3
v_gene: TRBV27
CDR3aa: CASSFIRLAGTDTQYF
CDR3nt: TGTGCCAGCAGTTTTATAAGACTAGCGGGAACAGATACGCAGTATTTT

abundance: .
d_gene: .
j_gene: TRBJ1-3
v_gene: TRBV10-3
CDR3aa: CAIREDTHSGNTIYF
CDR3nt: TGTGCCATCAGGGAGGACACCCACTCTGGAAACACCATATATTTT

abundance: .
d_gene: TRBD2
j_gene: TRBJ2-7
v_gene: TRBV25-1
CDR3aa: CASSEERGAYEQYF
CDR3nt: TGTGCCAGCAGTGAAGAGCGGGGGGCCTACGAGCAGTACTTC

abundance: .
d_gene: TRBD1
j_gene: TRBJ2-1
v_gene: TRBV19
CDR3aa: CASSPEDRGSLVPQFF
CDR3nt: TGTGCCAGTAGTCCAGAGGACAGGGGGTCTTTAGTCCCCCAGTTCTTC

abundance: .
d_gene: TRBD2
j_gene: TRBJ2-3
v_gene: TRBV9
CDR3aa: CASSVSRGDPDTQYF
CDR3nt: TGTGCCAGCAGCGTATCGCGGGGGGACCCAGATACGCAGTATTTT

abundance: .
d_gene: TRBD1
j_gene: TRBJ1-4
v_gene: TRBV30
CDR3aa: CAWDRGRTNEKLFF
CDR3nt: TGTGCCTGGGACAGGGGCAGGACTAATGAAAAACTGTTTTTT

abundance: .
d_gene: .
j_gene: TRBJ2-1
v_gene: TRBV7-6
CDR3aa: CASSFSGFSYNEQFF
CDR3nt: TGTGCCAGCAGCTTTAGCGGCTTCTCCTACAATGAGCAGTTCTTC

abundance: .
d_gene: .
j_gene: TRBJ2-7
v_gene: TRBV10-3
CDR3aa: CAISESRVLLEQYF
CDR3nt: TGTGCCATCAGTGAGTCGAGGGTATTGCTCGAGCAGTACTTC

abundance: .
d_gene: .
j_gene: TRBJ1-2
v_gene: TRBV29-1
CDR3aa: CSVEGAQGENYGYTF
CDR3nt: TGCAGCGTTGAAGGGGCCCAGGGTGAGAACTATGGCTACACCTTC

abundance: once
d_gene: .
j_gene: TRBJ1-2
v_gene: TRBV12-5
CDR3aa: CASGLGQDGYTF
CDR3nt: TGTGCTAGTGGTTTGGGACAGGATGGCTACACCTTC

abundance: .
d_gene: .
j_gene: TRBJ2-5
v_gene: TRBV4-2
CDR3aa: CASSQAQNSDYPRGRETQYF
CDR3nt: TGTGCCAGCAGCCAAGCTCAAAACTCCGACTACCCGAGAGGACGAGAGACCCAGTACTTC

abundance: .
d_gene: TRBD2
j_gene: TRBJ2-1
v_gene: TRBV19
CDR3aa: CASSIGLAGPFNEQFF
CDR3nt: TGTGCCAGTAGTATAGGGCTAGCGGGGCCGTTCAATGAGCAGTTCTTC

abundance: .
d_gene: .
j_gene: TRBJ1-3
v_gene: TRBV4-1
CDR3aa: CASSQRGGAERNTIYF
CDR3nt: TGCGCCAGCAGCCAAAGGGGGGGGGCTGAAAGAAACACCATATATTTT

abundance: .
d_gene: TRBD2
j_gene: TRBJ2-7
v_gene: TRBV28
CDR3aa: CASSFTSGSDEQYF
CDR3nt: TGTGCCAGCAGTTTTACTAGCGGGAGCGACGAGCAGTACTTC

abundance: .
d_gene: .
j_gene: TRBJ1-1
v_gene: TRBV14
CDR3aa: CASSQLGVDSFRTEAFF
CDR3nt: TGTGCCAGCAGCCAACTCGGGGTTGATTCATTTCGGACTGAAGCTTTCTTT

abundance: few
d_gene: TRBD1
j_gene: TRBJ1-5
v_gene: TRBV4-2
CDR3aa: CASSRTSGTGGTYSNQPQHF
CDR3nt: TGTGCCAGCAGCCGCACCTCGGGGACAGGGGGAACCTATAGCAATCAGCCCCAGCATTTT

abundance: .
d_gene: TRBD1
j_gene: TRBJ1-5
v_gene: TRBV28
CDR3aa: CASRRQGVSNQPQHF
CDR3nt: TGTGCCAGCAGAAGACAGGGGGTTAGCAATCAGCCCCAGCATTTT

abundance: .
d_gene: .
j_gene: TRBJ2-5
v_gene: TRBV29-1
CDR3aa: CSVEVDYWTLQETQYF
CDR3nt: TGCAGCGTTGAGGTAGACTACTGGACTTTACAAGAGACCCAGTACTTC

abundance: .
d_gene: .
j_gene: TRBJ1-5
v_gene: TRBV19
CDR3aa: CASSIQGISNQPQHF
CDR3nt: TGTGCCAGTAGTATTCAGGGGATTAGCAATCAGCCCCAGCATTTT

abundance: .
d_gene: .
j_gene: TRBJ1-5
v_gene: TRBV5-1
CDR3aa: CASSLAGLAGQPQHF
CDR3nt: TGCGCCAGCAGCCTCGCCGGTTTGGCAGGTCAGCCCCAGCATTTT

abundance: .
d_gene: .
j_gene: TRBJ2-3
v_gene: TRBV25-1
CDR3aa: CASSEGLGPDTQYF
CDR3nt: TGTGCCAGCAGTGAGGGACTGGGCCCAGATACGCAGTATTTT

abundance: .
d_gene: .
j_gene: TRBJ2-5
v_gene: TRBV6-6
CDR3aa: CASSIEKETQYF
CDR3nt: TGTGCCAGCAGTATAGAGAAAGAGACCCAGTACTTC

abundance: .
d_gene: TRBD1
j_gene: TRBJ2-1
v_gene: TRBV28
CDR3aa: CASTQGAGYEQFF
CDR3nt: TGTGCCAGCACCCAGGGGGCGGGATATGAGCAGTTCTTC

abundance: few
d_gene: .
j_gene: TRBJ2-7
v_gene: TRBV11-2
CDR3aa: CASSLAFVSYEQYF
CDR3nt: TGTGCCAGCAGCTTAGCCTTCGTATCCTACGAGCAGTACTTC

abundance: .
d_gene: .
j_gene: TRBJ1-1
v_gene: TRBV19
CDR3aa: CASMQGNTEAFF
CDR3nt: TGTGCCAGTATGCAGGGGAACACTGAAGCTTTCTTT

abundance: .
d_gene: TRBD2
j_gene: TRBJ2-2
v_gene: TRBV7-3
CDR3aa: CASSLLGPGGTGELFF
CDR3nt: TGTGCCAGCAGCTTATTAGGGCCGGGAGGGACCGGGGAGCTGTTTTTT

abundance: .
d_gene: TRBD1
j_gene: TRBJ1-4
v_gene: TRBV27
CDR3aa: CASSSLRDSFATNEKLFF
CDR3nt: TGTGCCAGCAGTTCCCTCCGGGACAGCTTTGCAACTAATGAAAAACTGTTTTTT

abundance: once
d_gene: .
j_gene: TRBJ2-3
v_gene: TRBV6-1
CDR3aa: CASRIREGTDTQYF
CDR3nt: TGTGCCAGCAGGATTAGGGAGGGCACAGATACGCAGTATTTT

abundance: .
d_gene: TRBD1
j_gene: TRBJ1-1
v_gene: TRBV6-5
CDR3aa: CASSYPRQGWGTEAFF
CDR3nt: TGTGCCAGCAGTTATCCCCGACAGGGTTGGGGCACTGAAGCTTTCTTT

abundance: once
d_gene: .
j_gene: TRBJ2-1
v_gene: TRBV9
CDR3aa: CASSGHVYEQFF
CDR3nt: TGTGCCAGCAGCGGACATGTTTATGAGCAGTTCTTC

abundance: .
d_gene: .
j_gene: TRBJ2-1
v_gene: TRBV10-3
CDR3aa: CAISIHNYNEQFF
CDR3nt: TGTGCCATCAGTATTCACAACTACAATGAGCAGTTCTTC

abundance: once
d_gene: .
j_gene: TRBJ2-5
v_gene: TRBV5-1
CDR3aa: CASSYSPELQGGETQYF
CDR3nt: TGCGCCAGCAGCTACTCCCCCGAGCTCCAGGGGGGAGAGACCCAGTACTTC

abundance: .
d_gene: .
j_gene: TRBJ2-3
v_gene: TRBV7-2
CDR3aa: CASSFREVGTDTQYF
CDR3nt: TGTGCCAGCAGCTTCAGAGAGGTCGGCACAGATACGCAGTATTTT

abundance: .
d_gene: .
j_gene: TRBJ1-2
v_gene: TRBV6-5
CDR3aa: CASSHGQRSGYTF
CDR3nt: TGTGCCAGCAGTCACGGACAGCGGAGTGGCTACACCTTC

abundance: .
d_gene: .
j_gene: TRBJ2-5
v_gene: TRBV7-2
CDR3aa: CASSRPEETQYF
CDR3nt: TGTGCCAGCAGCCGCCCCGAGGAGACCCAGTACTTC

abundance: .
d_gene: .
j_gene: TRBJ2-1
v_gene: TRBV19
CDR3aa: CASSRDNYNEQFF
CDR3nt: TGTGCCAGTAGTAGGGACAACTACAATGAGCAGTTCTTC

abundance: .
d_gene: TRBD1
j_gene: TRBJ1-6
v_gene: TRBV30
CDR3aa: CAGQTHNSPLHF
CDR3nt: TGTGCGGGACAGACCCATAATTCACCCCTCCACTTT

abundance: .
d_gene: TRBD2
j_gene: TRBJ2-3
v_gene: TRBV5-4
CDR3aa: CASSPEGPSGGSTDTQYF
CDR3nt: TGTGCCAGCAGCCCTGAGGGGCCTAGCGGGGGTAGCACAGATACGCAGTATTTT

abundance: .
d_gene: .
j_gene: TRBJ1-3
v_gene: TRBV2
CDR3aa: CAWPGSGNTIYF
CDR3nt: TGTGCATGGCCGGGCTCTGGAAACACCATATATTTT

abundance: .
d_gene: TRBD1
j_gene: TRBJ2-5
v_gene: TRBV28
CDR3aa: CASKTGGSETQYF
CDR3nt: TGTGCCAGCAAAACAGGGGGTTCAGAGACCCAGTACTTC

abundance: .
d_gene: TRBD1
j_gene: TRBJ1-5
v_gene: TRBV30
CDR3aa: CAWTPGGIRNQPQHF
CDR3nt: TGTGCCTGGACCCCAGGGGGGATACGCAATCAGCCCCAGCATTTT

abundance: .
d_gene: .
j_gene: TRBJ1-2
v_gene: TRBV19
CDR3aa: CASSIDQNSIYGYTF
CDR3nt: TGTGCCAGTAGTATAGATCAAAACAGTATCTATGGCTACACCTTC